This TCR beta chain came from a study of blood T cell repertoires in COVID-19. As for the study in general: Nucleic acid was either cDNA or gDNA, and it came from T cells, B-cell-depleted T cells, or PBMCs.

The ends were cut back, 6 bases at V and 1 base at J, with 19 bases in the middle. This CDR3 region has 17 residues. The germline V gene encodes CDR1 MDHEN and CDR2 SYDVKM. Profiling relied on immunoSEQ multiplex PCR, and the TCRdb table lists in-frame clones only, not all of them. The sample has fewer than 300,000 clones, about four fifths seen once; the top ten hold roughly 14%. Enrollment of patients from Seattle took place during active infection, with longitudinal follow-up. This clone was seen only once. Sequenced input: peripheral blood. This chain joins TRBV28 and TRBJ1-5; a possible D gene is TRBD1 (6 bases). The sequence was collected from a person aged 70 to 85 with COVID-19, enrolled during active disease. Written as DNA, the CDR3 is TGTGCCAGCAGCACCCCAACAGGGATCGGGAGCAATCAGCCCCAGCATTTT. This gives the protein CASSTPTGIGSNQPQHF.